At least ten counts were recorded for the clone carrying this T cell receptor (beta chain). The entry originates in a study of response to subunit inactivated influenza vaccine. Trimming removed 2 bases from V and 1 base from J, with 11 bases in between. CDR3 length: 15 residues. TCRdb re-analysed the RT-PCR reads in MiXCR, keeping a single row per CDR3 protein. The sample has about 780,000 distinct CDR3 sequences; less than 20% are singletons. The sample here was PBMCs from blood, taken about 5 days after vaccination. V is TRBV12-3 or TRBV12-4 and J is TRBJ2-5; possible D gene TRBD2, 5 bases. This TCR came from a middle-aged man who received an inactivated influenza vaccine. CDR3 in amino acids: CASSLFGVTQETQYF. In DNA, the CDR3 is TGTGCCAGCAGTTTATTCGGGGTTACCCAAGAGACCCAGTACTTC.